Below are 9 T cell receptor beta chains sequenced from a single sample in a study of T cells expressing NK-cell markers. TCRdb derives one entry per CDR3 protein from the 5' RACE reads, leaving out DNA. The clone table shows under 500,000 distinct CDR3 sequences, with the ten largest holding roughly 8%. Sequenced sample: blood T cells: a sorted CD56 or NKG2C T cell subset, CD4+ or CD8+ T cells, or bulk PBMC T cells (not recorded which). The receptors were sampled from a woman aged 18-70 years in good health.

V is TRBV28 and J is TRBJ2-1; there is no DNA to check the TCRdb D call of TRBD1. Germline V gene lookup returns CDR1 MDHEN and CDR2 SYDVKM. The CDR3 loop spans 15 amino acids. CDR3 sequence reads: CASSLAGTDYNEQFF.

This chain's CDR3 is CASSKQRGYSYNEQFF. V usage is TRBV7-9 and J usage is TRBJ2-1; no DNA is available, so the TRBD2 call from TCRdb remains unchecked. This CDR3 region has 16 residues. CDR1 is SEHNR, CDR2 FQNEAQ, per germline (reference sequence).

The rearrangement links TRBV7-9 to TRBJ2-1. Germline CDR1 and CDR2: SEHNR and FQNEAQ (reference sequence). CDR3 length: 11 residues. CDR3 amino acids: CASSLGNEQFF.

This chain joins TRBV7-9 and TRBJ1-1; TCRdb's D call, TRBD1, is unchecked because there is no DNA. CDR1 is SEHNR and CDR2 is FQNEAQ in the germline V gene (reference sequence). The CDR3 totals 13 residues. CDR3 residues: CASSFPAATEAFF.

Here the CDR3 reads CSAGTGASEGYTF. The chain couples TRBV20-1 to TRBJ1-2; TCRdb's D call, TRBD1, is unchecked because there is no DNA. Germline V lookup: CDR1 DFQATT, CDR2 SNEGSKA (reference sequence). The CDR3 sequence is 13 residues long.

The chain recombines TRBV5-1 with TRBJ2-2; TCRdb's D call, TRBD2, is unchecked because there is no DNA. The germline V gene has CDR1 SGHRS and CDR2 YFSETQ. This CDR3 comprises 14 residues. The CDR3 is CASSFAGATGELFF.

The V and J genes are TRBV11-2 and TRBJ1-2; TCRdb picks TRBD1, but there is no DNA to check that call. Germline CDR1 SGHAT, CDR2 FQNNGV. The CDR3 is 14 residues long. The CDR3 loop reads CASRRGPTNYGYTF.

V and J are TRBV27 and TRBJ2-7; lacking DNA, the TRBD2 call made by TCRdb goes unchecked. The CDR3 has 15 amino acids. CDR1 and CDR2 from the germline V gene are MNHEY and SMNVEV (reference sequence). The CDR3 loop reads CASSSISGTAYEQYF.

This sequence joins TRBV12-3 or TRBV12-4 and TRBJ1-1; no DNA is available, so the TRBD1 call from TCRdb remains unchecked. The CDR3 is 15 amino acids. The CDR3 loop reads CASSPSPGAVTEAFF.